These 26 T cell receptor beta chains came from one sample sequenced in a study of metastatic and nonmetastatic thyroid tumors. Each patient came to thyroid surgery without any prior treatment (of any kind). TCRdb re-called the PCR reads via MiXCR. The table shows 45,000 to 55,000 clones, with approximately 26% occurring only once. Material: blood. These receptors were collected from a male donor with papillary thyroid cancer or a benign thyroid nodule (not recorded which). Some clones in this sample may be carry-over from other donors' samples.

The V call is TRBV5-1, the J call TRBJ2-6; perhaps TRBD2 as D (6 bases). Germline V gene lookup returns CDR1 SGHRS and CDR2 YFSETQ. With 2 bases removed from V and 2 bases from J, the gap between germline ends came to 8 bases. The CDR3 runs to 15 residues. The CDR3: CASSFGGTGANVLTF. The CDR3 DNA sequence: TGCGCCAGCAGCTTCGGGGGAACTGGGGCCAACGTCCTGACTTTC.

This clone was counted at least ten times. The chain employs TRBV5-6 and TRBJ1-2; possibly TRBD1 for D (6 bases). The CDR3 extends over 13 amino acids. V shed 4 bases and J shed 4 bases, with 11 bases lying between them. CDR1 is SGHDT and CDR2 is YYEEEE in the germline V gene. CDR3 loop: CASSPRQVYGYTF. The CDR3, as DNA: TGTGCCAGCAGCCCAAGACAGGTCTATGGCTACACCTTC. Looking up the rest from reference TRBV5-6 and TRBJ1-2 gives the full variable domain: DAGVTQSPTHLIKTRGQQVTLRCSPKSGHDTVSWYQQALGQGPQFIFQYYEEEERQRGNFPDRFSGHQFPNYSSELNVNALLLGDSALYLCASSPRQVYGYTFGSGTRLTVV.

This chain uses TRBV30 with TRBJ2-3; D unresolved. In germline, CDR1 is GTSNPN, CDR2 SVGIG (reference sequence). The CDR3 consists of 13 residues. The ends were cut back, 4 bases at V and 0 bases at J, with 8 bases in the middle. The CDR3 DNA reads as TGTGCCTGGACCGAAACTAGCACAGATACGCAGTATTTT. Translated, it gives CAWTETSTDTQYF.

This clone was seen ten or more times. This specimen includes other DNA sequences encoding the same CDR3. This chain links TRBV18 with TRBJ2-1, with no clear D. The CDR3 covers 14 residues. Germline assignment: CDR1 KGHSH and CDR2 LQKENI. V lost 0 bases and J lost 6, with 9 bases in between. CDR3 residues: CASSPPTASNEQFF. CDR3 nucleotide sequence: TGTGCCAGCTCACCACCAACGGCCTCCAATGAGCAGTTCTTC.

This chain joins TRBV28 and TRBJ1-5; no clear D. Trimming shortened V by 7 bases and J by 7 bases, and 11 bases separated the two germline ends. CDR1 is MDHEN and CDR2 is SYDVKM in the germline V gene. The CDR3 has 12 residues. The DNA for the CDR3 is TGTGCCAGCAAACCCCGGGCCCAGCCCCAGCATTTT. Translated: CASKPRAQPQHF. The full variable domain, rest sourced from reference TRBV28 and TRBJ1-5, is DVKVTQSSRYLVKRTGEKVFLECVQDMDHENMFWYRQDPGLGLRLIYFSYDVKMKEKGDIPEGYSVSREKKERFSLILESASTNQTSMYLCASKPRAQPQHFGDGTRLSIL.

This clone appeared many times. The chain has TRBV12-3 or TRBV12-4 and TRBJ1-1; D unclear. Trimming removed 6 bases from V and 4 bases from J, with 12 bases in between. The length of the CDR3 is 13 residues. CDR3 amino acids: CASSLEEGTEAFF. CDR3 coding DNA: TGTGCCAGCAGCCTGGAAGAGGGCACTGAAGCTTTCTTT.

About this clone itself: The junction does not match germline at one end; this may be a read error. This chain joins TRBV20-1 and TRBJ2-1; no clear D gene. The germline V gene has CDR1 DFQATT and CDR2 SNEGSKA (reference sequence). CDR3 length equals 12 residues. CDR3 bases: TGCAGTTCTAGTCATATCCCTAATGAGCAGTTCTTC. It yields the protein CSSSHIPNEQFF.

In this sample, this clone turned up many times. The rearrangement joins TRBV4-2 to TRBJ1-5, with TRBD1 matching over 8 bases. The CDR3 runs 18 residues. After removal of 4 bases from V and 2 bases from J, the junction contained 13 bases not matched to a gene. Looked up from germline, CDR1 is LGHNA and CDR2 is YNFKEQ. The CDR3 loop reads CASSPLRQGRFGNQPQHF. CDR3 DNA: TGTGCCAGCAGCCCCCTTCGACAGGGGCGATTTGGCAATCAGCCCCAGCATTTT.

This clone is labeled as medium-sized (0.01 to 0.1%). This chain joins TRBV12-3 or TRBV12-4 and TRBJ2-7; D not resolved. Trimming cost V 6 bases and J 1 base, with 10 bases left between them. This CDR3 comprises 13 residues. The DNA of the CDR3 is TGTGCCAGCAGACCCGGGCCTTCCTACGAGCAGTACTTC. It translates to CASRPGPSYEQYF.

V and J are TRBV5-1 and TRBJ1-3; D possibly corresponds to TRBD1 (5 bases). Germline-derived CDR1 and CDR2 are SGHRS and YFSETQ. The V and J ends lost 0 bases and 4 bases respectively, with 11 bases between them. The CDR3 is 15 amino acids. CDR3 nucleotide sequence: TGCGCCAGCAGCTTGGCGGGGGAGATCGGAAACACCATATATTTT. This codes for CASSLAGEIGNTIYF.

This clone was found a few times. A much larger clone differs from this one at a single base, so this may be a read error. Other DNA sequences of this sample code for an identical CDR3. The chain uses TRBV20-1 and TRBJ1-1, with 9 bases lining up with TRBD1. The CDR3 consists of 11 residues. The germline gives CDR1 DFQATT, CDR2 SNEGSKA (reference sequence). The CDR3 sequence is CNPTGGTEAFF. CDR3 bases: TGCAATCCTACAGGGGGCACTGAGGCTTTCTTT.

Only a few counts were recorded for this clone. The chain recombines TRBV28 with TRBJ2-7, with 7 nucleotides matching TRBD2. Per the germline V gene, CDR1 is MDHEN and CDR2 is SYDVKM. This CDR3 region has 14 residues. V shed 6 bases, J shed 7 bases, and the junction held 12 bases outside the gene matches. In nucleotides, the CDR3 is TGTGCCAGCAGACTCCCACTAGCGCCCGGTGAGCAGTACTTC. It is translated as CASRLPLAPGEQYF.

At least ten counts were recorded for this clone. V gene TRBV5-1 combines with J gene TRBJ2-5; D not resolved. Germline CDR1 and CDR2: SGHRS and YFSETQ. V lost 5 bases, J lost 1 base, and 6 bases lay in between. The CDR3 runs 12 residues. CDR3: CASRDPQETQYF. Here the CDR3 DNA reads TGCGCCAGCAGGGACCCCCAAGAGACCCAGTACTTC.

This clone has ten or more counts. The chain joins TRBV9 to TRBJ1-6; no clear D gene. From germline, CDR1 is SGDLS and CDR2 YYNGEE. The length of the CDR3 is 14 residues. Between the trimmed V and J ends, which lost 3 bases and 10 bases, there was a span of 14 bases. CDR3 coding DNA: TGTGCCAGCAGCGCCCCGGGTCGAAGCTCACCCCTCCACTTT. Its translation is CASSAPGRSSPLHF.

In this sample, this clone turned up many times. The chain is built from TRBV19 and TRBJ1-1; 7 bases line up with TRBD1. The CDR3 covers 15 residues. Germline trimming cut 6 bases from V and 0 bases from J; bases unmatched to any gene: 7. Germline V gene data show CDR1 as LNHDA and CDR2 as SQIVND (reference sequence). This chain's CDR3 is CASRQGRGLNTEAFF. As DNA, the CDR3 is TGTGCCAGTAGACAGGGGAGGGGGTTGAACACTGAAGCTTTCTTT. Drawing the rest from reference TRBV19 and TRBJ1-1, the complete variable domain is DGGITQSPKYLFRKEGQNVTLSCEQNLNHDAMYWYRQDPGQGLRLIYYSQIVNDFQKGDIAEGYSVSREKKESFPLTVTSAQKNPTAFYLCASRQGRGLNTEAFFGQGTRLTVV.

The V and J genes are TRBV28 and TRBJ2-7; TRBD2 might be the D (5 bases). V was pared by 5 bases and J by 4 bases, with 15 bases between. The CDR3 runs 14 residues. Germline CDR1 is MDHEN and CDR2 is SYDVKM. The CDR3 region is CASSRAEVRYEQYF. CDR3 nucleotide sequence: TGTGCCAGCAGTCGGGCGGAGGTGAGGTACGAGCAGTACTTC.

This CDR3 reads CAGGTSVSNEQFF. The CDR3 nucleotides read TGTGCCGGAGGGACTAGCGTATCCAATGAGCAGTTCTTC. V gene TRBV7-9 combines with J gene TRBJ2-1, with 10 nucleotides matching TRBD2. This CDR3 spans 13 amino acids. With V trimmed by 11 bases and J by 6 bases, 7 bases remained unmatched. The V gene's germline CDR1 is SEHNR and CDR2 FQNEAQ (reference sequence).

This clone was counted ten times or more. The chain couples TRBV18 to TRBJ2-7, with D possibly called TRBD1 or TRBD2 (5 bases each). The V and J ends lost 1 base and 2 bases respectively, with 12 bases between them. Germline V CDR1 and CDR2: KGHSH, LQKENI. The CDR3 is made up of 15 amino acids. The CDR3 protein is CASSPRTLGAYEQYF. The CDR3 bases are TGTGCCAGCTCACCACGGACACTCGGGGCCTACGAGCAGTACTTC.

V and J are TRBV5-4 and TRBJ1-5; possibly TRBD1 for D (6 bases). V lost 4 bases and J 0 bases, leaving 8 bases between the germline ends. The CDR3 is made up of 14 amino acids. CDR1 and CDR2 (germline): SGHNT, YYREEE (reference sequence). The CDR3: CASSNRDSNQPQHF. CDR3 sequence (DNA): TGTGCCAGCAGCAACAGGGATAGCAATCAGCCCCAGCATTTT.

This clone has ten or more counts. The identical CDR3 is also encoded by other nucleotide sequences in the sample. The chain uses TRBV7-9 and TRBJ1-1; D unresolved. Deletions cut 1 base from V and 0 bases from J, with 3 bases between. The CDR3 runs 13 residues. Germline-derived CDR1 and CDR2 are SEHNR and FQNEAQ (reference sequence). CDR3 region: CASSLDMNTEAFF. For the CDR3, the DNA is TGTGCCAGCAGCTTAGATATGAACACTGAAGCTTTCTTT.

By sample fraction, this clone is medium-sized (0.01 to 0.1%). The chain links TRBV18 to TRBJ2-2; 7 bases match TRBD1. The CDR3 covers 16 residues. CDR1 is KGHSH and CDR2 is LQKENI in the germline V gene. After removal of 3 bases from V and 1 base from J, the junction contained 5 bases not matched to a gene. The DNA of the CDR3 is TGTGCCAGCTCACCGTGGACAGGTCGGAACACCGGGGAGCTGTTTTTT. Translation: CASSPWTGRNTGELFF.

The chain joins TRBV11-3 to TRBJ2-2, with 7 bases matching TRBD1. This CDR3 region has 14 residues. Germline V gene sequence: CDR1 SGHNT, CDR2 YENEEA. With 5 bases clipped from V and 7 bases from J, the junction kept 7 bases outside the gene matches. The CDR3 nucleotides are TGTGCCAGCAGCCCAAGGGGACAGAACGGGGAGCTGTTTTTT. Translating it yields CASSPRGQNGELFF.

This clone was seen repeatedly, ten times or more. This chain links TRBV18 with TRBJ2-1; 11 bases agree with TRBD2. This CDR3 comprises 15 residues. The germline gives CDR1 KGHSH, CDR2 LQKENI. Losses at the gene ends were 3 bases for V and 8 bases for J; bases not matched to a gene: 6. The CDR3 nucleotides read TGTGCCAGCTCACCCACTAGCGGGAGTACGGATGAGCAGTTCTTC. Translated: CASSPTSGSTDEQFF.

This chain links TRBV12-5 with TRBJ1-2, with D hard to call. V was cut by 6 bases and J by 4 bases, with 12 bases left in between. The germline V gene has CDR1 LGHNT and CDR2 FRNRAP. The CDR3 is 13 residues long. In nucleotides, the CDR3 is TGTGCTAGTGGAATGGAGGGCAGCTATGGCTACACCTTC. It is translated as CASGMEGSYGYTF.

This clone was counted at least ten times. CDR3 residues: CASSQMDSRLDEQYF. Here the CDR3 DNA reads TGCGCCAGCAGCCAAATGGACAGCCGCTTGGACGAGCAGTACTTC. The rearrangement joins TRBV5-1 to TRBJ2-7; a possible D gene is TRBD1 (6 bases). V lost 4 bases to trimming and J lost 5 bases, with 19 bases between them. Germline V CDR1 and CDR2: SGHRS, YFSETQ. The CDR3 covers 15 residues.

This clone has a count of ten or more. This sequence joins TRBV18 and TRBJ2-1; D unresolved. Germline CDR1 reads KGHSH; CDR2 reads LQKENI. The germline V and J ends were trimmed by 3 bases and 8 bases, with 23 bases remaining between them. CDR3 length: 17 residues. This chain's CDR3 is CASSPGLIEVLRYEQFF. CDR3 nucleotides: TGTGCCAGCTCACCGGGATTGATAGAAGTGTTAAGGTATGAGCAGTTCTTC.